A selection of T cell receptor beta chains follows, all from one sample in a study of cytomegalovirus exposure and HLA in healthy donors. Profiling relied on immunoSEQ multiplex PCR, and the TCRdb table lists in-frame clones only, not all of them. This sample carries about 120,000 clones, 70% to 90% of them seen once, and the ten largest clones take about 6%. The specimen sequenced was PBMCs. These receptors were taken from a woman between 18 and 29 years old in good health and CMV-seropositive. Each CDR3 is given with its conserved first and last residue. D genes are given only for firm matches. Clone size appears in some rows only: once, few, many, or a class for an expanded clone.

>few|TRBJ1-6|.|TRBV5-6
CASRNGGHSPLHF
TGTGCCAGCCGCAACGGGGGGCATTCACCCCTCCACTTT
>.|TRBJ2-1|.|TRBV9
CASSDSGSSYNEQFF
TGTGCCAGCAGCGATAGCGGAAGCTCCTACAATGAGCAGTTCTTC
>.|TRBJ2-5|TRBD2|TRBV4-1
CASRKGAGGQWETQYF
TGCGCCAGCCGGAAGGGCGCGGGGGGGCAGTGGGAGACCCAGTACTTC
>.|TRBJ1-5|.|TRBV21-1
CASSKAWGTGFNSNQPQHF
TGTGCCAGCAGCAAAGCTTGGGGGACAGGGTTTAATAGCAATCAGCCCCAGCATTTT
>.|TRBJ2-1|TRBD1|TRBV5-5
CASSKGQVGNEQFF
TGTGCCAGCAGCAAGGGACAGGTGGGGAATGAGCAGTTCTTC
>.|TRBJ2-1|TRBD2|TRBV18
CASSPMGGTYNEQFF
TGTGCCAGCTCACCGATGGGGGGGACCTACAATGAGCAGTTCTTC
>few|TRBJ1-6|TRBD1|TRBV10-3
CAISESGTGASPLHF
TGTGCCATCAGTGAGTCCGGGACAGGGGCTTCACCCCTCCACTTT
>.|TRBJ2-7|.|TRBV7-2
CASSPHGGPYEQYF
TGTGCCAGCAGCCCCCATGGGGGCCCCTACGAGCAGTACTTC
>.|TRBJ2-4|.|TRBV27
CASSPRQTKNIQYF
TGTGCCAGCAGCCCCCGACAGACCAAAAACATTCAGTACTTC
>few|TRBJ2-3|.|TRBV11-3
CASGPRGNTDTQYF
TGTGCCAGCGGTCCGCGAGGGAACACAGATACGCAGTATTTT
>.|TRBJ2-7|.|TRBV27
CASSMTGVSEQYF
TGTGCCAGCAGCATGACAGGAGTAAGCGAGCAGTACTTC
>.|TRBJ2-7|.|TRBV6-1
CASSEGEYYEQYF
TGTGCCAGCAGTGAAGGGGAGTACTACGAGCAGTACTTC
>.|TRBJ2-1|TRBD2|TRBV10-1
CASSEGGGTYNEQFF
TGCGCCAGCAGTGAAGGCGGGGGAACCTACAATGAGCAGTTCTTC
>.|TRBJ1-1|.|TRBV15
CATSRAGFESLEAFF
TGTGCCACCAGCAGAGCCGGGTTTGAGAGCCTTGAAGCTTTCTTT
>.|TRBJ1-6|.|TRBV19
CASSSGRAGIENSPLHF
TGTGCCAGTAGTTCTGGTCGGGCAGGGATAGAAAATTCACCCCTCCACTTT
>.|TRBJ1-3|TRBD1|TRBV10-3
CAISEGTGDGNTIYF
TGTGCCATCAGTGAAGGGACAGGGGACGGAAACACCATATATTTT
>.|TRBJ1-5|.|TRBV6-1
CASRGEKSSQPQHF
TGTGCCAGCAGGGGAGAAAAGAGTAGTCAGCCCCAGCATTTT
>.|TRBJ1-1|TRBD1|TRBV6-5
CASSYSTGSATEAFF
TGTGCCAGCAGTTACTCGACAGGGTCTGCCACTGAAGCTTTCTTT
>.|TRBJ1-1|.|TRBV4-1
CASSQEGGTEAFF
TGCGCCAGCAGCCAAGAGGGGGGAACTGAAGCTTTCTTT
>.|TRBJ2-7|TRBD2|TRBV19
CASSYLREGGSYEQYF
TGTGCCAGTAGTTATCTCCGGGAGGGGGGGTCCTACGAGCAGTACTTC
>.|TRBJ2-2|.|TRBV10-1
CASSRGNTGELFF
TGCGCCAGCAGCAGGGGGAACACCGGGGAGCTGTTTTTT
>.|TRBJ1-1|TRBD1|TRBV11-3
CASSLGDRKAFF
TGTGCCAGCAGCTTAGGGGACAGGAAAGCTTTCTTT
>once|TRBJ2-7|.|TRBV15
CATSAGGMDEQYF
TGTGCCACCAGCGCTGGGGGGATGGACGAGCAGTACTTC
>.|TRBJ2-7|.|TRBV18
CASSPGLAYEQYF
TGTGCCAGCTCACCCGGACTTGCCTACGAGCAGTACTTC
>.|TRBJ2-3|.|TRBV28
CASSFLDRSTDTQYF
TGTGCCAGCAGTTTTTTAGACAGAAGCACAGATACGCAGTATTTT
>.|TRBJ2-3|TRBD2|TRBV30
CAWSVGRTSGTNTDTQYF
TGTGCCTGGAGTGTAGGGAGGACTAGCGGGACCAACACAGATACGCAGTATTTT
>.|TRBJ1-1|.|TRBV7-2
CASSLEGWDTEAFF
TGTGCCAGCAGCTTAGAGGGGTGGGACACTGAAGCTTTCTTT
>few|TRBJ1-1|.|TRBV10-1
CASTRAGGTEAFF
TGCGCCAGCACCAGGGCGGGGGGCACTGAAGCTTTCTTT
>.|TRBJ1-4|TRBD1|TRBV6-1
CARATGLGEKLFF
TGTGCCAGGGCGACAGGGCTGGGTGAAAAACTGTTTTTT
>.|TRBJ1-2|TRBD1|TRBV7-2
CASSLGGTANYGYTF
TGTGCCAGCAGCTTAGGCGGGACAGCTAACTATGGCTACACCTTC
>.|TRBJ2-5|.|TRBV29-1
CSVEWVGETQYF
TGCAGCGTTGAATGGGTGGGCGAGACCCAGTACTTC